This TCR beta chain comes out of a study of blood T cell repertoires in COVID-19. V was pared by 7 bases and J by 1 base, with 10 bases between. CDR3 length: 13 residues. Original processing notes: Cell counts per sample came from amplifying reference gene primers. Clones were sequenced by immunoSEQ multiplex PCR, and TCRdb holds only the in-frame ones, with some missing. D and trimming come from the DNA, and the V and J calls and clone size come from that table. The table lists around 290,000 clones, about 89% of them singletons. Across under 25 US areas, participants ranged in age from 18 to 89 years. Cohorts were determined from participant-reported clinical history. Recovery meant two consecutive negative NP/OP PCR tests, professional clearance, or resolved symptoms.

The receptor comes from a woman aged 35 to 49 who had recovered from COVID-19. Material for sequencing was PBMCs or T cells enriched from blood (not recorded which). The V gene is TRBV12-3 or TRBV12-4, the J gene TRBJ1-2; D is unresolved. The CDR3 DNA sequence: TGTGCCAGCACTAAGTACCGTAACTATGGCTACACCTTC. Its protein product is CASTKYRNYGYTF.